This entry describes one T cell receptor (beta chain). Per the germline V gene, CDR1 is LNHDA and CDR2 is SQIVND (reference sequence). The CDR3 contains 17 residues. Trimming took 3 bases from V and 6 from J; bases not matched to a gene: 9. As originally analysed: Amplification from reference gene primers served as the basis for estimated nucleated cell counts. Measured with immunoSEQ multiplex PCR; TCRdb has only the in-frame clones, and not every one. That table is the source of V, J and clone size, and D and trimming were worked out from the DNA. This table holds 15,000 to 20,000 clones, more than 70% found once. The data stem from a study of blood T cell repertoires in COVID-19. In the study overall: Donors in the United States, Italy and Spain gave samples during acute or convalescent COVID-19. PBMCs, B-cell-depleted T cells, or T cells provided the cDNA or gDNA that made up the material.

This receptor was taken from a human donor in a cohort sampled during active COVID-19. The sample taken for sequencing was peripheral blood. V gene TRBV19 combines with J gene TRBJ2-1, with 12 positions matching TRBD2. The CDR3 protein is CASSILAGGHGRNEQFF. Here the CDR3 DNA reads TGTGCCAGTAGTATTCTAGCGGGGGGGCACGGGCGCAATGAGCAGTTCTTC.